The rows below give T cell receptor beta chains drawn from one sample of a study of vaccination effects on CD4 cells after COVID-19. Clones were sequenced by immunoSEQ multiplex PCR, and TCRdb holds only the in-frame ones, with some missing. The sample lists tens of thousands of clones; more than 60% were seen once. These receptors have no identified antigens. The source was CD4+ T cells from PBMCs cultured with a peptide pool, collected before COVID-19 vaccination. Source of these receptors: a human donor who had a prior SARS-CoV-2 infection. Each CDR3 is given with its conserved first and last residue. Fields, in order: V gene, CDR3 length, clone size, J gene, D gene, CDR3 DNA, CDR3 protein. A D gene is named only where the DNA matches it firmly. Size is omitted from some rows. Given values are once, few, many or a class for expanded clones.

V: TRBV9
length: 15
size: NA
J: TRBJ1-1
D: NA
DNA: TGTGCCAGCAGCCCCCAGCGTGTTGGGAACACTGAAGCTTTCTTT
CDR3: CASSPQRVGNTEAFF

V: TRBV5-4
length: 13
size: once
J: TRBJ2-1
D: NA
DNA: TGTGCCAGCAGCACAAAGGGGCGGTATGAGCAGTTCTTC
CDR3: CASSTKGRYEQFF

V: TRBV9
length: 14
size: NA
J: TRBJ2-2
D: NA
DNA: TGTGCCAGCAGCGTTGTATCCTCGTTCGGGGAGCTGTTTTTT
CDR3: CASSVVSSFGELFF

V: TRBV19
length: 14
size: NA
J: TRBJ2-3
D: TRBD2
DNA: TGTGCCAGTAGGTCAGCGGGAGTGCCGAATACGCAGTATTTT
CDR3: CASRSAGVPNTQYF

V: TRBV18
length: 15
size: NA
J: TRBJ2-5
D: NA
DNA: TGTGCCAGCTCACCGGAGACTGGTCGATCAGAGACCCAGTACTTC
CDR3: CASSPETGRSETQYF

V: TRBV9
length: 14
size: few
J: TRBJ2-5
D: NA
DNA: TGTGCCAGCAGCCCCCGTATAGAGGGAGAGACCCAGTACTTC
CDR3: CASSPRIEGETQYF

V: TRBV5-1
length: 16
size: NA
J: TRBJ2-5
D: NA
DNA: TGCGCCAGCGCAAGCTACAAACAGGGACTCGAGGAGACCCAGTACTTC
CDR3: CASASYKQGLEETQYF

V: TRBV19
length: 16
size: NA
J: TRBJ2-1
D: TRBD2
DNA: TGTGCCAGTAGTATTAGAGGATACGCGGGAGTGAATGAGCAGTTCTTC
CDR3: CASSIRGYAGVNEQFF

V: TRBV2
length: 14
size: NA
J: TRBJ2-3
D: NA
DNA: TGTGCCAGCAAGGGGGGGAGGAGCACAGATACGCAGTATTTT
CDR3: CASKGGRSTDTQYF

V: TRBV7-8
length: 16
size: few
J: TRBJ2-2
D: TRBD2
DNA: TGTGCCAGCAGCAGTAAGCGGGGGGTCCCGGCCGGGGAGCTGTTTTTT
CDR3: CASSSKRGVPAGELFF

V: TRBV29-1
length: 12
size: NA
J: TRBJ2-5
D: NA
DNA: TGCAGCGTTGAAGTGGGGAATGGGCCCCAGTACTTC
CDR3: CSVEVGNGPQYF

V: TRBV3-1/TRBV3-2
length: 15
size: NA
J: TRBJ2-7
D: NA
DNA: TGTGCCAGCAGCCGGCGCGATGCGCGGGACTACGAGCAGTACTTC
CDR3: CASSRRDARDYEQYF

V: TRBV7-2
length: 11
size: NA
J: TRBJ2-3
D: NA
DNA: TGTGCCAGCAGCTCCCCACTGAAGCAGTATTTT
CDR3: CASSSPLKQYF

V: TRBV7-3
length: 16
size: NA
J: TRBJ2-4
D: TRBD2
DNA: TGTGCCAGCAGCTTAGCGGGGGGGCTTTCGAAGAGCATTCAGTACTTC
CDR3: CASSLAGGLSKSIQYF

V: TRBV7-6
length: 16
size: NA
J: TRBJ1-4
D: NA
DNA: TGTGCCAGCAGCTCGAGATTAGGACAGCTGAATGAAAAACTGTTTTTT
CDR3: CASSSRLGQLNEKLFF

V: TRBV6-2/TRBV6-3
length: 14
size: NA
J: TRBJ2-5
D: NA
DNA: TGTGCCAGCAGTTATAAGAGGGGAGTGGAGACCCAGTACTTC
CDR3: CASSYKRGVETQYF

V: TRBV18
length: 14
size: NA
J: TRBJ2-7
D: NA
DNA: TGTGCCAGCTCACCGGTCAGCCTTTCTTACGAGCAGTACTTC
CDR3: CASSPVSLSYEQYF

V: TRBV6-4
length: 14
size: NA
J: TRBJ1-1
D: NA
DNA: TGTGCCAGCAGTGACCTGGGACAGAACACTGAAGCTTTCTTT
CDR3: CASSDLGQNTEAFF

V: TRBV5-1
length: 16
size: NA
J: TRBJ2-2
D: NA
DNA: TGCGCCAGCAGCACCCAGGGAGGACCCGGCACCGGGGAGCTGTTTTTT
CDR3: CASSTQGGPGTGELFF

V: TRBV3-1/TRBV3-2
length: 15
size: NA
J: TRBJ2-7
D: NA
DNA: TGTGCCAGCAGCCACAACCGGGTCCTAGGTTACGAGCAGTACTTC
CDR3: CASSHNRVLGYEQYF

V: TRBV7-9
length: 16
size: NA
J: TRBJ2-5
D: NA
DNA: TGTGCCAGCAGCTTACAATTCTCGGGAGTAGGAGAGACCCAGTACTTC
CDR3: CASSLQFSGVGETQYF

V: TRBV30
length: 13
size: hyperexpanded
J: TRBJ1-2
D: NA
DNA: TGTGCCTGGAGTGTAAGTCAGAACTATGGCTACACCTTC
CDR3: CAWSVSQNYGYTF

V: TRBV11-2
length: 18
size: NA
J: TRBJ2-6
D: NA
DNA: TGTGCCAGCAGCTCCTCTTTGAGGGTCCGTCGTGGGGCCAACGTCCTGACTTTC
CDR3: CASSSSLRVRRGANVLTF

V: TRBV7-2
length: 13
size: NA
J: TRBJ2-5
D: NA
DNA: TGTGCCAGCAGCGAAGTTTGGAGCGAGACCCAGTACTTC
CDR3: CASSEVWSETQYF

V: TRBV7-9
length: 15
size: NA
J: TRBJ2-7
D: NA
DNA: TGTGCCAGCAGCTCCGGACTAGGGGGATACTACGAGCAGTACTTC
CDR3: CASSSGLGGYYEQYF

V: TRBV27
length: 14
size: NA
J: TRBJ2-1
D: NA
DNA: TGTGCCAGCAGTTTATTTCGCGGGAACAATGAGCAGTTCTTC
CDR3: CASSLFRGNNEQFF

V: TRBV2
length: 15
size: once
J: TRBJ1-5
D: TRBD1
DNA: TGTGCCAGCAAACACGAATCAGGGGGTGATCAGCCCCAGCATTTT
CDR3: CASKHESGGDQPQHF

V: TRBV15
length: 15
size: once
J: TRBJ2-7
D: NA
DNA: TGTGCCACCAGCACATCCGGGGGTGGGGTACGCGAGCAGTACTTC
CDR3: CATSTSGGGVREQYF

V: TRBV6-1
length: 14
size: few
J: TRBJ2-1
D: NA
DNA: TGTGCCAGCAGTGAGTTCTATCGTCGTGGTGAGCAGTTCTTC
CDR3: CASSEFYRRGEQFF

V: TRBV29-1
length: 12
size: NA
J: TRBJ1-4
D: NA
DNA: TGCAGCGTTGAGCAGGAAGATGAAAAACTGTTTTTT
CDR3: CSVEQEDEKLFF

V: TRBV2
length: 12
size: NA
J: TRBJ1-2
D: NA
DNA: TGTGCCAGCAGCCCGATCCTCTATGGCTACACCTTC
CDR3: CASSPILYGYTF

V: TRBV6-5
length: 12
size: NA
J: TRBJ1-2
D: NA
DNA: TGTGCCAGCAGTACCCGGTTGGGTGGCTACACCTTC
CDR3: CASSTRLGGYTF

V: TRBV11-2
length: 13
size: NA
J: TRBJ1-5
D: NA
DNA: TGTGCCAGCAGCTTAACGACAGATCAGCCCCAGCATTTT
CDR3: CASSLTTDQPQHF

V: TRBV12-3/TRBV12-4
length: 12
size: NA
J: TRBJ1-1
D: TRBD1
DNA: TGTGCCAGCAGCCAGACAGGGCCGGTAGCTTTCTTT
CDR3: CASSQTGPVAFF

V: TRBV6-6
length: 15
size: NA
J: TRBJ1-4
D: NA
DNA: TGTGCCAGCACCATCAAACAGGTAGAGCCGAGCAAACTGTTTTTT
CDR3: CASTIKQVEPSKLFF

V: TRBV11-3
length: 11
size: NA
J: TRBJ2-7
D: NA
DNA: TGTGCCAGCAGGGCCGCGGGCGAGCAGTACTTC
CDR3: CASRAAGEQYF

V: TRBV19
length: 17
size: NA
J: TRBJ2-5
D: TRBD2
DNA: TGTGCCAGTACTCCCTCCGGGCGGGAGAGCCCGAGGGGGACCCAGTACTTC
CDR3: CASTPSGRESPRGTQYF

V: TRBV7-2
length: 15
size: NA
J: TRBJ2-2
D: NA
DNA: TGTGCCAGCAGCGTAGGGATTACGCGTACCGGGGAGCTGTTTTTT
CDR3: CASSVGITRTGELFF

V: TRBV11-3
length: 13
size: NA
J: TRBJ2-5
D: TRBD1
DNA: TGTGCCAGCAGCACCAGGGGGCTGGAGACCCAGTACTTC
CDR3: CASSTRGLETQYF

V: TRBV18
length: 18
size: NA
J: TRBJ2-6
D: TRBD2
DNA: TGTGCCAGCTCACCACGCGGGGGGGCTAACTCTGGGGCCAACGTCCTGACTTTC
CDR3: CASSPRGGANSGANVLTF

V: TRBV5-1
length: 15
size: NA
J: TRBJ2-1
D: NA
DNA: TGCGCCAGCACCAAGGGCGCGGGGGCGGGGGTCGAGCAGTTCTTC
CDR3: CASTKGAGAGVEQFF

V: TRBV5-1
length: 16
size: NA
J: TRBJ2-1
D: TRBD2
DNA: TGCGCCAGCAGCTTGGATCTAGCGGGGGCCCACAATGAGCAGTTCTTC
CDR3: CASSLDLAGAHNEQFF

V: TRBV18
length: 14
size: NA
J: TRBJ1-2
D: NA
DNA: TGTGCCAGCTCACTCGGGGCGCAGAACTATGGCTACACCTTC
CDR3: CASSLGAQNYGYTF

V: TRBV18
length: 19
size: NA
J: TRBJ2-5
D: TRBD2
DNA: TGTGCCAGCTCACCACGCGTTCTAGCGGGAGGGCCAATAAAAGAGACCCAGTACTTC
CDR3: CASSPRVLAGGPIKETQYF

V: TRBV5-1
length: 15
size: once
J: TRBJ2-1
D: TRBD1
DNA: TGCGCCAGCGCAAACCACGACAGGGGCAAGAATGAGCAGTTCTTC
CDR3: CASANHDRGKNEQFF

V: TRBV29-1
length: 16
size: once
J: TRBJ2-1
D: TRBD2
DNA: TGCAGCGTTGAAATCGGGACTAGCGGGACCTACAATGAGCAGTTCTTC
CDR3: CSVEIGTSGTYNEQFF

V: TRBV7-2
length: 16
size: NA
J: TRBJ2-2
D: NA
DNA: TGTGCCAGCAGCTTAGAGACCAATATGAACACCGGGGAGCTGTTTTTT
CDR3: CASSLETNMNTGELFF

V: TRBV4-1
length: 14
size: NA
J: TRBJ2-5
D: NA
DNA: TGCGCCAGCAGCCAATTTCGCAGCCAAGAGACCCAGTACTTC
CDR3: CASSQFRSQETQYF

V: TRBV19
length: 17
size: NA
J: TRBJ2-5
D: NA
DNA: TGTGCCAGTAGAAAAACGGGGCTAGCCCGCACACAAGAGACCCAGTACTTC
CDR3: CASRKTGLARTQETQYF

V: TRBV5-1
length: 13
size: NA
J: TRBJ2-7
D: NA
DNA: TGCGCCAGCAGCTTAGACCCGAATCTTGAGCAGTACTTC
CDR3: CASSLDPNLEQYF

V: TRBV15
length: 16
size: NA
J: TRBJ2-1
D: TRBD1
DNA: TGTGCCACCAGCAGAGACGGGACAGGGGGATACAATGAGCAGTTCTTC
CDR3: CATSRDGTGGYNEQFF

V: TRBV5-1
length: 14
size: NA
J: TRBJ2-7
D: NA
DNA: TGCGCCAGCAGCCAATCGGCCAACCCCTACGAGCAGTACTTC
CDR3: CASSQSANPYEQYF

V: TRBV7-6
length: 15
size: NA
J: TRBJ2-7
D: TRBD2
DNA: TGTGCCAGCAGCTTAACGGGACTAGCAGATTACGAGCAGTACTTC
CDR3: CASSLTGLADYEQYF

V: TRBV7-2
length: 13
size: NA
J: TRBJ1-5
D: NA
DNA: TGTGCCAGCGCTTCGACGGCAAATCAGCCCCAGCATTTT
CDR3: CASASTANQPQHF

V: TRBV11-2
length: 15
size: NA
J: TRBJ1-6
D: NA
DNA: TGTGCCAGCACCGAATTAGGCTTCGGCGGTTCACCCCTCCACTTT
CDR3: CASTELGFGGSPLHF

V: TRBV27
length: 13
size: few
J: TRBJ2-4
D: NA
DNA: TGTGCCAGCAGTTTATTTGGGGAAAACATTCAGTACTTC
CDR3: CASSLFGENIQYF

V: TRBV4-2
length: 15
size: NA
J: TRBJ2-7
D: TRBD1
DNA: TGTGCCAGCAGCACTTCCGGGACAGGGGACTACGAGCAGTACTTC
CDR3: CASSTSGTGDYEQYF

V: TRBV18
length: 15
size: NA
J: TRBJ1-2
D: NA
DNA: TGTGCCAGCTCACAGGCATGGGGTTCTAACTATGGCTACACCTTC
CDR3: CASSQAWGSNYGYTF

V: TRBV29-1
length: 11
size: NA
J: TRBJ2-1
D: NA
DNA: TGCAGCGTCGTACCGTCGGTGACACAGTTCTTC
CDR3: CSVVPSVTQFF